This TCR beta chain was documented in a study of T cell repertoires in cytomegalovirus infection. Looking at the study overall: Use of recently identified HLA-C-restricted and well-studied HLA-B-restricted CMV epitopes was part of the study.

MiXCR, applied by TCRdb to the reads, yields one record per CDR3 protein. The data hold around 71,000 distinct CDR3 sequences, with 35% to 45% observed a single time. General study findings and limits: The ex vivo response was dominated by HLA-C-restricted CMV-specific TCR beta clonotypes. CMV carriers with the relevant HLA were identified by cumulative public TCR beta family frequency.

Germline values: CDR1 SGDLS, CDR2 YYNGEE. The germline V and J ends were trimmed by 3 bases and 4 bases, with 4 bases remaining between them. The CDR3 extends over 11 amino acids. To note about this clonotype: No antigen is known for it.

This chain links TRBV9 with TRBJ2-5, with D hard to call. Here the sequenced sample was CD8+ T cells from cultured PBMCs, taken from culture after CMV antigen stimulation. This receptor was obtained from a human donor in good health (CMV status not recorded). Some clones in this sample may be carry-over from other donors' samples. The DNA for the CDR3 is TGTGCCAGCAGCGCCCGAGAGACCCAGTACTTC. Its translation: CASSARETQYF.